A single sample is the source of the 32 T cell receptor beta chains below, sequenced in a study of beta chain features in type 1 diabetes. Study outcomes and limitations: Type 1 diabetes patients had TCRB CDR3s that were shorter (moderately but significantly so) in all four CD4+ subsets.

Their antigens are not known. Every isolated RNA sample was fully reverse transcribed, so sequencing captured expressed TCRB transcripts. Generated by immunoSEQ multiplex PCR, the TCRdb table keeps only in-frame clones and is missing some. The data show a few hundred thousand clones, over 8.5% seen once. Sequencing used central memory CD4+ T cells from blood. The receptors were gathered from a man aged 25-45 years with type 1 diabetes.

With regard to this clone: It is likely a read error: a sequence one base away is far more abundant. V is TRBV21-1 and J is TRBJ2-3; the table calls TRBD2, which could not be checked here. TRBV21-1 is deemed a pseudogene. CDR3 length equals 12 residues. CDR3 loop: CASSKGAGRGHF. DNA for the CDR3: TGTGCCAGCAGCAAAGGGGCGGGGCGAGGCCATTTT.

The chain uses TRBV6-1 and TRBJ2-3, with a possible D match to TRBD2 (5 bases). Germline CDR1 is MNHNS and CDR2 is SASEGT. There are 13 residues in the CDR3. V was trimmed by 6 bases and J by 6 bases, leaving 13 bases between them. The CDR3 DNA sequence: TGTGCCAGCAGCCCCGCCGGCGGGGATACGCAGTATTTT. Protein sequence: CASSPAGGDTQYF.

This clone has a handful of counts. The same CDR3 is also encoded by other DNA sequences in this sample. The V and J genes are TRBV28 and TRBJ1-5; TRBD1 is a possible D gene (5 bases). Trimming pared 2 bases from V and 7 bases from J, leaving 9 bases between. The CDR3 runs 13 residues. The V gene's germline CDR1 is MDHEN and CDR2 SYDVKM. DNA of the CDR3: TGTGCCAGCAGTTTAATGGGGGACCAGCCCCAGCATTTT. This translates into CASSLMGDQPQHF.

CDR3 residues: CASSLERQTEAFF. The CDR3 nucleotides read TGCGCCAGCAGCTTGGAACGGCAGACTGAAGCTTTCTTT. The gene calls are TRBV4-3 and TRBJ1-1; D is unresolved. Trimming removed 5 bases from V and 5 bases from J, with 12 bases in between. This CDR3 comprises 13 residues. Germline assignment: CDR1 LGHNA and CDR2 YSLEER.

This chain links TRBV27 with TRBJ2-3; D is ambiguous. V dropped 0 bases and J dropped 4 bases, with 2 bases sitting between them. There are 12 residues in the CDR3. The germline gives CDR1 MNHEY, CDR2 SMNVEV (reference sequence). The CDR3 DNA reads TGTGCCAGCAGTTTATCTGCAGATACGCAGTATTTT. Protein product: CASSLSADTQYF.

This clone was seen repeatedly, ten times or more. V gene TRBV21-1 combines with J gene TRBJ2-3; no DNA check was done on the table's D call, TRBD2. TRBV21-1 is marked as a pseudogene. This CDR3 has 17 residues. CDR3 nucleotides: TGTGCCAGCAGCTCCCCAGAGGCGGGATGTGGTACAGATACGCAGTATTTT. This codes for CASSSPEAGCGTDTQYF.

This clone was found a few times. The chain has TRBV19 and TRBJ1-1; no clear D gene. CDR1 and CDR2 (germline): LNHDA, SQIVND (reference sequence). Trimming pared 3 bases from V and 4 bases from J, leaving 12 bases between. The CDR3 extends over 14 amino acids. This chain's CDR3 is CASSISMASTEAFF. The CDR3 DNA reads as TGTGCCAGTAGTATTAGTATGGCCTCCACTGAAGCTTTCTTT.

This clone was picked up many times. The chain employs TRBV10-1 and TRBJ2-7; weak D call: TRBD2 (5 bases). With 5 bases removed from V and 0 bases from J, the gap between germline ends came to 11 bases. CDR1 WNHNN and CDR2 SYGVQD come from the germline V gene (reference sequence). The CDR3 contains 14 residues. CDR3 loop: CASSRGLNSYEQYF. For the CDR3, the DNA is TGCGCCAGCAGTCGCGGGTTGAACTCCTACGAGCAGTACTTC.

The chain carries TRBV7-2 and TRBJ2-3; 13 positions match TRBD2. After removal of 1 base from V and 5 bases from J, the junction contained 6 bases not matched to a gene. This CDR3 region has 17 residues. Germline CDR1 and CDR2: SGHTA and FQGNSA. In nucleotides, the CDR3 is TGTGCCAGCAGCTTAGGGGGGACTAGCGGGACGCAAGATACGCAGTATTTT. It codes for CASSLGGTSGTQDTQYF.

This clone was found once. The chain couples TRBV6-5 to TRBJ2-3; D gene unclear. V was shortened by 4 bases and J by 4 bases, with 9 bases between the two germline ends. In germline, CDR1 is MNHEY, CDR2 SVGAGI. The CDR3 totals 13 residues. CDR3 in amino acids: CASSSPTADTQYF. As DNA, the CDR3 is TGTGCCAGCAGTTCCCCTACAGCAGATACGCAGTATTTT.

This clone was seen more than once but under ten times. The CDR3 DNA follows: TGTGCCAGCAGTTCGTACTCCGGGACAGGGGAACTGGCAGCTTTCTTT. Translated, it gives CASSSYSGTGELAAFF. The J gene is TRBJ1-1, the V gene TRBV6-5; 10 bases are a match to TRBD1. Per the germline V gene, CDR1 is MNHEY and CDR2 is SVGAGI. V shed 4 bases, J shed 10 bases, and the junction held 15 bases outside the gene matches. This CDR3 region has 16 residues.

This clone was recorded a few times. The rearrangement uses TRBV6-5 and TRBJ2-7, with 10 bases identical to TRBD2. CDR3 size: 14 residues. Germline CDR1 MNHEY, CDR2 SVGAGI. V lost 6 bases and J lost 1; bases outside the gene matches: 3. The CDR3: CASSPGLASYEQYF. CDR3 bases: TGTGCCAGCAGCCCGGGACTAGCGTCCTACGAGCAGTACTTC.

The CDR3 region is CASSLWAATNTEAFF. The CDR3 bases are TGTGCCAGCAGTTTATGGGCAGCTACGAACACTGAAGCTTTCTTT. J is TRBJ1-1 and V is TRBV27; D not resolved. Germline assignment: CDR1 MNHEY and CDR2 SMNVEV (reference sequence). Trimming left V 1 base short and J 1 base short, with 10 bases between. This CDR3 comprises 15 residues.

A few counts support this clone. The chain is built from TRBV4-1 and TRBJ1-5; D call uncertain. CDR3 size: 13 residues. V lost 0 bases and J 5 bases, leaving 5 bases between the germline ends. The V gene's germline CDR1 is MGHRA and CDR2 YSYEKL. CDR3 nucleotides: TGCGCCAGCAGCCAAGAGAGCTATCAGCCCCAGCATTTT. It translates to CASSQESYQPQHF.

The chain uses TRBV6-4 and TRBJ2-1; D not resolved. The ends were cut back, 2 bases at V and 6 bases at J, with 11 bases in the middle. The CDR3 runs to 14 residues. Germline lookup yields CDR1 MRHNA and CDR2 SNTAGT. The CDR3 reads CASSDNRVGNEQFF. In DNA, the CDR3 is TGTGCCAGCAGTGACAACCGGGTAGGCAATGAGCAGTTCTTC.

This clone turned up a few times. CDR3 nucleotide sequence: TGCGCCAGCAGCCGGCTAGCGGGAGGCCAGAGCTCCTACAATGAGCAGTTCTTC. Protein: CASSRLAGGQSSYNEQFF. This chain connects TRBV5-1 to TRBJ2-1, with 11 bases fitting TRBD2. Germline CDR1 is SGHRS and CDR2 is YFSETQ. The CDR3 has 18 residues. Trimming took 4 bases from V and 0 from J; bases not matched to a gene: 9.

Many counts were recorded for this clone. V gene TRBV14 combines with J gene TRBJ2-1, with no clear D. This CDR3 has 11 residues. Germline values: CDR1 SGHDN, CDR2 FVKESK. Trimming removed 10 bases at V and 2 bases at J, with 6 bases between. CDR3 nucleotide sequence: TGTGCCACCACCGCCTACAATGAGCAGTTCTTC. Protein sequence: CATTAYNEQFF.

This clone appeared many times. The rearrangement joins TRBV7-2 to TRBJ1-2; TRBD1 matches 10 bases. Germline trimming cut 5 bases from V and 6 bases from J; bases unmatched to any gene: 9. CDR3 length equals 15 residues. Germline CDR1 reads SGHTA; CDR2 reads FQGNSA. DNA for the CDR3: TGTGCCAGCAGCATCCGGGACAGGGGCCTACATGGCTACACCTTC. Protein product: CASSIRDRGLHGYTF.

Ten or more counts support this clone. The rearrangement uses TRBV28 and TRBJ2-7; D is uncertain. V lost 9 bases and J 0 bases, leaving 9 bases between the germline ends. Germline V CDR1 and CDR2: MDHEN, SYDVKM. CDR3 length: 12 amino acids. The CDR3 spells CASTTSSYEQYF. The CDR3, as DNA: TGTGCCAGTACTACCTCCTCCTACGAGCAGTACTTC.

The genes are TRBV7-2 and TRBJ2-7; perhaps TRBD1 as D (7 bases). The V end was cut by 6 bases, the J end by 3 bases, with 15 bases between. The CDR3 covers 14 residues. Germline CDR1 reads SGHTA; CDR2 reads FQGNSA. CDR3 sequence (DNA): TGTGCCAGCAGAGGGGGGACAGTCAGCTACGAGCAGTACTTC. Its protein product is CASRGGTVSYEQYF.

The chain recombines TRBV6-5 with TRBJ2-1; D is undetermined. Germline CDR1 MNHEY, CDR2 SVGAGI. V gave up 8 bases and J gave up 10 bases, with 15 bases separating them. CDR3 length: 12 amino acids. CDR3 sequence (DNA): TGTGCCAGCTCCCCACGTTTACAAGAGCAGTTCTTC. It codes for CASSPRLQEQFF.

This clone was counted many times. The chain has TRBV2 and TRBJ2-2; D not resolved. Germline values: CDR1 SNHLY, CDR2 FYNNEI. This CDR3 is 12 amino acids long. The germline V and J ends were trimmed by 4 bases and 7 bases, with 7 bases remaining between them. In DNA form, the CDR3 reads TGTGCCAGCAGTGGGTCAGGCGGGGAGCTGTTTTTT. This encodes CASSGSGGELFF.

This chain links TRBV11-3 with TRBJ2-5; D remains unclear. There are 11 residues in the CDR3. The germline V gene encodes CDR1 SGHNT and CDR2 YENEEA. Trimming removed 1 base from V and 7 bases from J, with 4 bases in between. The CDR3 loop is CASSLAVTQYF. DNA for the CDR3: TGTGCCAGCAGCTTAGCGGTGACCCAGTACTTC.

The J gene is TRBJ1-1, the V gene TRBV5-1; 7 bases are shared with TRBD1. The germline V gene has CDR1 SGHRS and CDR2 YFSETQ. V was clipped by 4 bases and J by 2 bases; unmatched bases: 8. The CDR3 runs to 15 residues. Written as DNA, the CDR3 is TGCGCCAGCAGCCTTACCGGGACAGCAAACACTGAAGCTTTCTTT. It yields the protein CASSLTGTANTEAFF.

The table lists this clone with a few counts. The chain employs TRBV4-3 and TRBJ1-2; no definite D call. The germline V and J ends were trimmed by 3 bases and 0 bases, with 23 bases remaining between them. Germline CDR1 LGHNA, CDR2 YSLEER. This CDR3 has 19 amino acids. The CDR3, as DNA: TGCGCCAGCAGCCAGGAGCGGGCCGTGGGTTATAGATCTAACTATGGCTACACCTTC. This gives the protein CASSQERAVGYRSNYGYTF.

This sequence joins TRBV4-1 and TRBJ2-5; a possible D gene is TRBD1 (6 bases). The CDR3 length is 15 residues. The ends were cut back, 1 base at V and 4 bases at J, with 13 bases in the middle. The germline V gene encodes CDR1 MGHRA and CDR2 YSYEKL. The CDR3 DNA sequence: TGCGCCAGCAGCCAAGCAGGGGCAGGGATAGAGACCCAGTACTTC. Translation: CASSQAGAGIETQYF.

This clone has a handful of counts. J is TRBJ2-3 and V is TRBV5-4; 9 nucleotides line up with TRBD1. V trimming: 1 base; J trimming: 1 base; junction bases outside the gene matches: 4. The CDR3 runs 16 residues. Germline V gene sequence: CDR1 SGHNT, CDR2 YYREEE (reference sequence). For the CDR3, the DNA is TGTGCCAGCAGCTTGCGGGGACAGGGTCGCACAGATACGCAGTATTTT. Encoded protein: CASSLRGQGRTDTQYF.

This clone turned up a few times. The chain recombines TRBV10-2 with TRBJ1-1; TRBD1 is a possible D gene (6 bases). Trimming removed 3 bases from V and 2 bases from J, with 13 bases in between. The CDR3 spans 15 residues. The germline gives CDR1 WSHSY, CDR2 SAAADI. DNA for the CDR3: TGCGCCAGCAGTGACCCATTACAGGGTAACACTGAAGCTTTCTTT. It is translated as CASSDPLQGNTEAFF.

Ten or more counts support this clone. CDR3 protein: CASSPVSSGANVLTF. CDR3 sequence (DNA): TGTGCCAGCAGCCCCGTCTCCTCTGGGGCCAACGTCCTGACTTTC. The V call is TRBV6-1, the J call TRBJ2-6, with D hard to call. The CDR3 spans 15 residues. The germline gives CDR1 MNHNS, CDR2 SASEGT. V was pared by 6 bases and J by 0 bases, with 9 bases between.

V usage is TRBV18 and J usage is TRBJ2-7; D gene unclear. V was clipped by 0 bases and J by 2 bases, with 8 bases between them. This CDR3 region has 14 residues. Germline V lookup: CDR1 KGHSH, CDR2 LQKENI. Written as DNA, the CDR3 is TGTGCCAGCTCACCACCGACCCTTACCTACGAGCAGTACTTC. Encoded protein: CASSPPTLTYEQYF.

This clone was seen a few times. The same CDR3 also results from other DNA sequences found in this sample. The V gene is TRBV6-5, the J gene TRBJ2-5, with TRBD2 matching 7 bases. Germline lookup yields CDR1 MNHEY and CDR2 SVGAGI. The CDR3 runs to 13 residues. With V trimmed by 5 bases and J by 4 bases, 4 bases remained unmatched. CDR3 amino acids: CASSRLAGETQYF. Written as DNA, the CDR3 is TGTGCCAGCAGTCGACTAGCCGGAGAGACCCAGTACTTC.

This clone was seen a few times. The chain has TRBV7-2 and TRBJ1-1; weak D call: TRBD1 (6 bases). The CDR3 consists of 16 residues. V lost 6 bases and J lost 4, with 21 bases in between. CDR1 and CDR2 from the germline V gene are SGHTA and FQGNSA. The CDR3 loop reads CASSYDGAGAPTEAFF. The CDR3 DNA reads TGTGCCAGCAGTTACGACGGGGCGGGGGCCCCCACTGAAGCTTTCTTT.